The entry below gives a single T cell receptor beta chain sequence along with its context. Study processing details: Estimated nucleated cell counts came from reference gene primer amplification. The method was immunoSEQ multiplex PCR; TCRdb's version includes in-frame clones alone and lacks a portion of them. V and J calls and clone size are as listed in that table; D and trimming were resolved from the DNA. The table has under 250,000 clones, roughly four fifths seen once. The data originate from a study of blood T cell repertoires in COVID-19. At the level of the study: In each case, the material was cDNA or gDNA derived from T cells, B-cell-depleted T cells, or PBMCs.

The specimen sequenced was peripheral blood. This receptor was identified in a man aged 50-60 years with active or convalescent COVID-19.

The CDR3 nucleotides are TGTGCCAGCAGCCGGGGACTAGCGGGGAACAATGAGCAGTTCTTC. This translates into CASSRGLAGNNEQFF. V usage is TRBV7-2 and J usage is TRBJ2-1; 13 nucleotides line up with TRBD2. This CDR3 region has 15 residues. J gave up 5 bases and V 5 bases, and 3 bases lay outside the gene matches. CDR1 and CDR2 (germline): SGHTA, FQGNSA. Complete variable domain (other parts from reference TRBV7-2 and TRBJ2-1): GAGVSQSPSNKVTEKGKDVELRCDPISGHTALYWYRQSLGQGLEFLIYFQGNSAPDKSGLPSDRFSAERTGGSVSTLTIQRTQQEDSAVYLCASSRGLAGNNEQFFGPGTRLTVL.